The clone carrying this TCR beta chain was detected only a few times. This sample stems from a study of cytomegalovirus exposure and HLA in healthy donors. The PCR employed 60 Vbeta primers together with 13 Jbeta primers. TCRdb's copy holds only in-frame clones and misses some; the assay was immunoSEQ multiplex PCR. The repertoire holds around 150,000 clones, with 75% to 90% as singletons. The CDR3 is 16 amino acids. Trimming stripped 4 bases from V and 6 bases from J, with 20 bases between. The germline CDR1 and CDR2 sequences are MNHEY and SVGAGI. J is TRBJ2-3 and V is TRBV6-5; D possibly corresponds to TRBD1 (6 bases). What was sequenced was PBMCs. This TCR came from a man aged 30 to 39 in good health and CMV-seronegative. The CDR3 DNA reads TGTGCCAGCAGTTCCCTTACTAGTTTGGGGGCGGATACGCAGTATTTT. Amino acids: CASSSLTSLGADTQYF.